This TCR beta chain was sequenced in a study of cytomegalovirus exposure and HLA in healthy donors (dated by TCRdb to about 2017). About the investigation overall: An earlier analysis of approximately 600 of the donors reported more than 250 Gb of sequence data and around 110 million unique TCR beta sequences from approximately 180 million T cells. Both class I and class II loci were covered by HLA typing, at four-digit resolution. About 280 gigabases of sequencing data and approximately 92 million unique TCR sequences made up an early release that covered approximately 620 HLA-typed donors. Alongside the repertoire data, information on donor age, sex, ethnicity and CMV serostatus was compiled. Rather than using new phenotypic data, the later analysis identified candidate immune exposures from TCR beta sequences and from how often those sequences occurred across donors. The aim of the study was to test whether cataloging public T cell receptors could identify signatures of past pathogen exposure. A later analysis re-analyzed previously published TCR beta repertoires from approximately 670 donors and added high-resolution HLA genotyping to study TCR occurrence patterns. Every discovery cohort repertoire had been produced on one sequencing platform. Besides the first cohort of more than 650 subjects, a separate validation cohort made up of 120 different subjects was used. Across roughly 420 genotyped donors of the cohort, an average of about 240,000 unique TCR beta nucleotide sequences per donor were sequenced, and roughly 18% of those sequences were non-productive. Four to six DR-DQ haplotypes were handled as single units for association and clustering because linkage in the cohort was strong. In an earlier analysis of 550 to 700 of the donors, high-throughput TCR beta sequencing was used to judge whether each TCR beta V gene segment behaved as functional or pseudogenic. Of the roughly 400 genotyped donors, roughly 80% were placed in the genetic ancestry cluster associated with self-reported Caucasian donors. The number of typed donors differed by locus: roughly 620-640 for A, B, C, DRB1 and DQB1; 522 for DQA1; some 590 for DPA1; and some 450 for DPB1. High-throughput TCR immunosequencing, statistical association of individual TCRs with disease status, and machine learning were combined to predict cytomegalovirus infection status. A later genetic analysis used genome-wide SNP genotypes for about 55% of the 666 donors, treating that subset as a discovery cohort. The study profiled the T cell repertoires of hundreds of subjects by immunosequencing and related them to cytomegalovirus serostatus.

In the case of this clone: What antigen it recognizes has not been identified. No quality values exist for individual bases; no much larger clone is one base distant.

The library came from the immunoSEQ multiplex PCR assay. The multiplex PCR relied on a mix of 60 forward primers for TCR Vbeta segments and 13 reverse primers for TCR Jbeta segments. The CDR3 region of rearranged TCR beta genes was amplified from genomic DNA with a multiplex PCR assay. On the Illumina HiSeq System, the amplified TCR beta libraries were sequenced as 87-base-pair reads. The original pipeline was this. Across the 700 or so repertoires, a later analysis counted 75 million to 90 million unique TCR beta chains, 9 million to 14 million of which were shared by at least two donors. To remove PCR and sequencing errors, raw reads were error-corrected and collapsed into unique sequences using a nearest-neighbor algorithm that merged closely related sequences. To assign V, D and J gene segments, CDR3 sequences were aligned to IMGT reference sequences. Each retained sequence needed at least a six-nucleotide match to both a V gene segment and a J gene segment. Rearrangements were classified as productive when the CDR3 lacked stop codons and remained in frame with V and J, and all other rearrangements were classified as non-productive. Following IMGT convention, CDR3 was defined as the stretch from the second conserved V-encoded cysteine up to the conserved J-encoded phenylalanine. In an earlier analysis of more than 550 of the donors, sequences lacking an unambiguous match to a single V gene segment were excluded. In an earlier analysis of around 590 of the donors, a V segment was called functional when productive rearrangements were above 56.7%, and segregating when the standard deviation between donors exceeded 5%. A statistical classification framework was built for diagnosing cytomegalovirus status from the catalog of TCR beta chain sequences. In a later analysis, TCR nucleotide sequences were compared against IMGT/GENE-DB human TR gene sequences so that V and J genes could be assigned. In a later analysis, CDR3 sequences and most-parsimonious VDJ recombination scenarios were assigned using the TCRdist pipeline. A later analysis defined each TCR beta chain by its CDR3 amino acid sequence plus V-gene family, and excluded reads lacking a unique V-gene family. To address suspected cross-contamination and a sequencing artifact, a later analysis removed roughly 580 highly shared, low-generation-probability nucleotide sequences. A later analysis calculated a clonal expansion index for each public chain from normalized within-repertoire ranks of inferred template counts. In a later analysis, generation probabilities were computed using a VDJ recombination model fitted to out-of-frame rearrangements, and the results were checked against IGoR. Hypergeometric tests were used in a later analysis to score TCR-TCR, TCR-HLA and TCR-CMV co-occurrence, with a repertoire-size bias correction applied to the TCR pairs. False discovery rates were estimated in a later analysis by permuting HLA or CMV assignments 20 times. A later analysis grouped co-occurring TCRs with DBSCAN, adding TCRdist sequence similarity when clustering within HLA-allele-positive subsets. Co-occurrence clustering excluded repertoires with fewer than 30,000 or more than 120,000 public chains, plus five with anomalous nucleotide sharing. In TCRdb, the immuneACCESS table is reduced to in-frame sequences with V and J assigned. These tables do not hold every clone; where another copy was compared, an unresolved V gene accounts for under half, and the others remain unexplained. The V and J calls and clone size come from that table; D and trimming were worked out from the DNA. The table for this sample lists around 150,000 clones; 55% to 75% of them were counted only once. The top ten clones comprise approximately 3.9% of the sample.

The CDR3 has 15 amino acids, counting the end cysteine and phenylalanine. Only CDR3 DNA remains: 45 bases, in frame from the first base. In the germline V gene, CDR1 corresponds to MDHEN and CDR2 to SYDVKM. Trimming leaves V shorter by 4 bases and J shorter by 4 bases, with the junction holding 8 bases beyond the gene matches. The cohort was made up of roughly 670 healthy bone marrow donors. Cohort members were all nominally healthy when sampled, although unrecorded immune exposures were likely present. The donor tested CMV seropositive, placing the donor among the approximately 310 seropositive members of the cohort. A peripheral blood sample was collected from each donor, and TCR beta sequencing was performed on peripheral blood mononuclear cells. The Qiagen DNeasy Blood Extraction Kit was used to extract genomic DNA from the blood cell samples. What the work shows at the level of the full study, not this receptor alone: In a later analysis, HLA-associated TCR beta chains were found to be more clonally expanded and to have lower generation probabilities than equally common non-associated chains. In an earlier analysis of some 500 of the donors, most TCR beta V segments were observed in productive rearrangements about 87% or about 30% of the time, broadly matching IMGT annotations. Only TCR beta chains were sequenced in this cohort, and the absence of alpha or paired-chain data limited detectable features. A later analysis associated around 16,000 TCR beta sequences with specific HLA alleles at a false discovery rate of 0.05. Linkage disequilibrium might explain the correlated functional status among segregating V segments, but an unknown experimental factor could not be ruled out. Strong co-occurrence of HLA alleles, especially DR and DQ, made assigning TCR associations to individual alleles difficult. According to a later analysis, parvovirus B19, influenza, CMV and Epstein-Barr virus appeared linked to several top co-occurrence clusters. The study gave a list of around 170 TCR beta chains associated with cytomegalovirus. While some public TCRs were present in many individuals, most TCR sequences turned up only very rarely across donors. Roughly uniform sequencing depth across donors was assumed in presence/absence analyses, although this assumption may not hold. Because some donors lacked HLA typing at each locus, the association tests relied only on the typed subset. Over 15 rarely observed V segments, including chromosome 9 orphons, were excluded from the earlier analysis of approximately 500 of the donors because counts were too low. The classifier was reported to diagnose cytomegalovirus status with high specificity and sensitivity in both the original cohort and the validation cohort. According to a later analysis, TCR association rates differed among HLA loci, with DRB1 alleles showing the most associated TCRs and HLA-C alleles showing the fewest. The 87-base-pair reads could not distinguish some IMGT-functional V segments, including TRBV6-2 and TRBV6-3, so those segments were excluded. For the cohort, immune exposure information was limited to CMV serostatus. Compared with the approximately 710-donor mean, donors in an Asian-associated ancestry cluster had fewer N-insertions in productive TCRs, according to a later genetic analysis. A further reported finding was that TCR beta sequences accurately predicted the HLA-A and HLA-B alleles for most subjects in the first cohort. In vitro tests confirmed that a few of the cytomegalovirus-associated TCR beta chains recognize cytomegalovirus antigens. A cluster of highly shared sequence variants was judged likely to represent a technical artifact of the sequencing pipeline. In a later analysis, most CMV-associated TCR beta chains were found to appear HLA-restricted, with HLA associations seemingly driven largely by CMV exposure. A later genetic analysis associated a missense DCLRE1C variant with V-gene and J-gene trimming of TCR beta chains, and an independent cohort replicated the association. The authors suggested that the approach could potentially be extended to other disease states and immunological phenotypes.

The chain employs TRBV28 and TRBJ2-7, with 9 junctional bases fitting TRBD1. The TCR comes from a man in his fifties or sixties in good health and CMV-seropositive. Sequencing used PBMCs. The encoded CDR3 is CASSSTGTGTYEQYF. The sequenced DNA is TGTGCCAGCAGTTCAACCGGGACAGGGACTTACGAGCAGTACTTC.